This T cell receptor beta chain was recovered during a study of CD8 T cells in Susac syndrome. The ends lost 2 bases at V and 5 bases at J; junction bases unmatched: 11. Germline loops: CDR1 MNHEY, CDR2 SVGAGI. The CDR3 sequence is 16 residues long. The RNA input was 0.5 to 1 ug, and it was reverse transcribed with random hexamers. Each CDR3 protein gets one entry after TCRdb re-called the immunoSEQ multiplex PCR reads with MiXCR. The sample carries about 90,000 distinct CDR3 sequences, over 85% recorded once. The source is a human donor in good health. The sequenced sample was CD8+ T cells from PBMCs. The chain combines TRBV6-5 with TRBJ2-7, with 8 bases lining up with TRBD1. The CDR3 sequence: CASSYLMPGGSDEQYF. CDR3 coding DNA: TGTGCCAGCAGTTACCTGATGCCAGGGGGCAGCGACGAGCAGTACTTC.